The 6 T cell receptor beta chains below were found in one sample sequenced in a study of regulatory T cells in long-lasting Graves disease. Libraries of TCR beta came from iRepertoire HTBI primers plus Arm-PCR of CDR3 regions. TCRdb processed the multiplex PCR reads anew with MiXCR; each CDR3 protein has one entry. The table includes under 500,000 distinct CDR3 sequences, less than 25% detected once. The time point here: persistent/refractory GD, antithyroid drugs over 5 years with positive TRAb. With RNA extracted from PBMCs as input, the TCR library was made. Material: peripheral blood mononuclear cells (PBMCs), obtained when the disease was refractory, from a patient treated with antithyroid drugs. The receptor source for this set is a female donor with Graves disease.

The V call is TRBV19, the J call TRBJ2-5, with D unresolved. The CDR3 extends over 14 amino acids. V gave up 2 bases and J gave up 1 base, with 8 bases separating them. Germline-derived CDR1 and CDR2 are LNHDA and SQIVND (reference sequence). In nucleotides, the CDR3 is TGTGCCAGTAGTATAAGACACCTCCAAGAGACCCAGTACTTC. Its translation is CASSIRHLQETQYF.

This chain links TRBV19 with TRBJ1-1; D call uncertain. CDR1 and CDR2 from the germline V gene are LNHDA and SQIVND (reference sequence). The V gene lost 7 bases and the J gene lost 10 bases, with 16 bases spanning the gap. The length of the CDR3 is 12 residues. CDR3 in amino acids: CASMRPGSGAFF. CDR3 coding DNA: TGTGCCAGTATGCGTCCGGGATCGGGAGCTTTCTTT.

The chain joins TRBV7-2 to TRBJ2-4, with D perhaps TRBD1 or TRBD2 (5 bases each). The CDR3 consists of 16 residues. V was shortened by 5 bases and J by 0 bases, with 14 bases between the two germline ends. Germline V gene lookup returns CDR1 SGHTA and CDR2 FQGNSA. CDR3 protein: CASSIGERVAKNIQYF. The CDR3 nucleotides read TGTGCCAGCAGCATAGGGGAGAGGGTAGCCAAAAACATTCAGTACTTC.

This clonotype occurred many times. The chain carries TRBV6-1 and TRBJ1-1; 9 bases agree with TRBD1. V shed 6 bases and J 4 bases; nucleotides not matched to a gene: 15. The CDR3 runs 17 residues. Germline CDR1 MNHNS, CDR2 SASEGT. The CDR3 region is CASRPTQGALVVTEAFF. The CDR3 DNA reads as TGTGCCAGCAGGCCAACACAGGGGGCCCTAGTAGTCACTGAAGCTTTCTTT.

The CDR3: CASSLLEVQETQYF. The CDR3 DNA follows: TGTGCCAGCAGCTTGTTGGAGGTCCAAGAGACCCAGTACTTC. This chain uses TRBV5-8 with TRBJ2-5; D may be TRBD2 (5 bases). Trimming shortened V by 1 base and J by 1 base, and 8 bases separated the two germline ends. CDR3 length equals 14 residues. Germline values: CDR1 SGHTS, CDR2 YDEGEE.

In its sample, this clonotype was seen many times. The rearrangement joins TRBV11-2 to TRBJ2-5; 8 bases fit TRBD2. From germline, CDR1 is SGHAT and CDR2 FQNNGV. Germline trimming cut 6 bases from V and 5 bases from J; bases unmatched to any gene: 17. This CDR3 has 17 amino acids. The CDR3 nucleotides read TGTGCCAGCAGTTCCGGACTAGCCCGGACGGGGCGGGAGACCCAGTACTTC. It specifies CASSSGLARTGRETQYF.